The 14 T cell receptor beta chains listed next were all sequenced from one sample in a study of blood T cell repertoires in COVID-19. The data were produced by immunoSEQ multiplex PCR, yet TCRdb's version contains in-frame clones alone and is incomplete. Found here are around 480,000 clones, 70% to 90% of them singletons; the top ten hold roughly 13%. Sequenced input: peripheral blood. All receptors come from a woman between 45 and 60 years old with COVID-19, enrolled during active disease.

This clone was seen more than once but under ten times. The chain carries TRBV27 and TRBJ2-1; the D gene is possibly TRBD1 (5 bases). Germline CDR1 is MNHEY and CDR2 is SMNVEV (reference sequence). Trimming took 5 bases from V and 6 from J, leaving 20 bases between them. The CDR3 consists of 16 residues. CDR3 loop: CASSPRGDSVPNEQFF. The CDR3 DNA reads TGTGCCAGCAGTCCAAGGGGCGACAGTGTCCCCAATGAGCAGTTCTTC.

The rearrangement links TRBV27 to TRBJ2-7; D may be TRBD2 (6 bases). V gave up 5 bases and J gave up 1 base, with 15 bases separating them. Germline CDR1 and CDR2: MNHEY and SMNVEV (reference sequence). This CDR3 comprises 15 residues. The CDR3 sequence: CASSTGLKISYEQYF. As DNA, the CDR3 is TGTGCCAGCAGTACGGGACTTAAGATTTCCTACGAGCAGTACTTC.

The chain is built from TRBV12-5 and TRBJ1-1; 7 nucleotides match TRBD1. CDR3 length: 16 residues. Germline CDR1 reads LGHNT; CDR2 reads FRNRAP. V shed 0 bases, J shed 3 bases, and the junction held 7 bases outside the gene matches. The CDR3 loop reads CASGLVLTGRDTEAFF. DNA for the CDR3: TGTGCTAGTGGTTTGGTACTGACAGGGAGAGACACTGAAGCTTTCTTT.

The V call is TRBV10-2, the J call TRBJ2-7; 7 bases fit TRBD1. Germline trimming cut 4 bases from V and 4 bases from J; bases unmatched to any gene: 10. CDR1 WSHSY and CDR2 SAAADI come from the germline V gene. The CDR3 contains 15 residues. The CDR3 loop reads CASSALDRVPYEQYF. CDR3 DNA sequence: TGCGCCAGCAGTGCCCTCGACAGGGTTCCTTACGAGCAGTACTTC.

The rearrangement joins TRBV7-9 to TRBJ2-1; 9 positions match TRBD2. Per germline, CDR1 SEHNR and CDR2 FQNEAQ (reference sequence). Trimming at V came to 2 bases and at J to 8 bases, leaving 7 bases not matched to a gene. This CDR3 contains 15 residues. In nucleotides, the CDR3 is TGTGCCAGCAGCTTATCGGGCGGGGGGGCCGATGAGCAGTTCTTC. It specifies CASSLSGGGADEQFF.

V usage is TRBV14 and J usage is TRBJ1-1, with D maybe TRBD1 (5 bases). V lost 0 bases and J 0 bases, leaving 11 bases between the germline ends. The CDR3 length is 16 residues. Germline CDR1 reads SGHDN; CDR2 reads FVKESK. The CDR3 sequence: CASSQDFGHLNTEAFF. CDR3 nucleotides: TGTGCCAGCAGCCAAGACTTCGGACACCTGAACACTGAAGCTTTCTTT.

V and J are TRBV28 and TRBJ2-7; no clear D. Germline V CDR1 and CDR2: MDHEN, SYDVKM. V lost 3 bases and J 1 base, leaving 13 bases between the germline ends. The CDR3 is 15 amino acids. CDR3 in amino acids: CASSLPAASSYEQYF. DNA for the CDR3: TGTGCCAGCAGTTTGCCCGCGGCGTCTTCCTACGAGCAGTACTTC.

The rearrangement uses TRBV7-8 and TRBJ2-6; 8 nucleotides line up with TRBD1. Looked up from germline, CDR1 is SGHVS and CDR2 is FQNEAQ. V shed 3 bases, J shed 2 bases, and the junction held 21 bases outside the gene matches. The CDR3 loop spans 22 amino acids. CDR3 DNA: TGTGCCAGCAGCTTGCGGTCGCGTCGAGGACAGGGCAAACTTGCTGGGGCCAACGTCCTGACTTTC. Translation: CASSLRSRRGQGKLAGANVLTF.

The chain uses TRBV5-6 and TRBJ2-5; 11 bases line up with TRBD2. V dropped 4 bases and J dropped 5; count of bases not matched to a gene: 13. Germline CDR1 and CDR2: SGHDT and YYEEEE. The CDR3 consists of 17 residues. CDR3 protein: CASSPLGLAGGMETQYF. DNA of the CDR3: TGTGCCAGCAGCCCTCTGGGCCTAGCGGGGGGAATGGAGACCCAGTACTTC.

The V and J genes are TRBV5-6 and TRBJ1-2; 8 positions match TRBD1. CDR3 length equals 13 residues. Germline values: CDR1 SGHDT, CDR2 YYEEEE. The junction had 6 bases not matched to a gene; V was cut back by 4 bases and J by 7 bases. The CDR3: CASSSGDRLGYTF. The CDR3 nucleotides are TGTGCCAGCAGCAGTGGGGACAGGCTTGGCTACACCTTC.

This CDR3 reads CASSINAQGASEAFF. Written as DNA, the CDR3 is TGTGCCAGTAGTATTAACGCACAGGGGGCGAGTGAAGCTTTCTTT. The rearrangement joins TRBV19 to TRBJ1-1; 9 bases are a match to TRBD1. The CDR3 loop spans 15 amino acids. Germline trimming cut 3 bases from V and 7 bases from J; bases unmatched to any gene: 9. CDR1 LNHDA and CDR2 SQIVND come from the germline V gene (reference sequence).

The chain uses TRBV10-3 and TRBJ2-1, with 14 bases fitting TRBD2. Germline values: CDR1 ENHRY, CDR2 SYGVKD. There are 21 residues in the CDR3. V dropped 4 bases and J dropped 1; count of bases not matched to a gene: 15. CDR3 protein: CAISAPGTSGGPRRSYNEQFF. As DNA, the CDR3 is TGTGCCATCAGTGCACCCGGGACTAGCGGGGGACCTAGGCGGTCCTACAATGAGCAGTTCTTC.

This chain links TRBV9 with TRBJ2-5; tentative D call: TRBD1 (5 bases). Germline V gene lookup returns CDR1 SGDLS and CDR2 YYNGEE. V dropped 3 bases and J dropped 9 bases, with 18 bases sitting between them. The CDR3 covers 14 residues. The CDR3 reads CASSGLEPLGAQYF. The CDR3 region has the DNA TGTGCCAGCAGCGGGCTAGAACCCCTAGGGGCCCAGTACTTC. Drawing the rest from reference TRBV9 and TRBJ2-5, the complete variable domain is DSGVTQTPKHLITATGQRVTLRCSPRSGDLSVYWYQQSLDQGLQFLIQYYNGEERAKGNILERFSAQQFPDLHSELNLSSLELGDSALYFCASSGLEPLGAQYFGPGTRLLVL.

The rearrangement links TRBV27 to TRBJ1-1; perhaps TRBD1 as D (6 bases). Germline CDR1 and CDR2: MNHEY and SMNVEV (reference sequence). The CDR3 length is 15 residues. Trimming took off 6 bases at V and 4 bases at J, with 18 bases between the two ends. This CDR3 reads CASRTLSGASTEAFF. The CDR3 nucleotides are TGTGCCAGCAGGACACTCTCAGGGGCGAGCACTGAAGCTTTCTTT.